This T cell receptor beta chain is from a study of human T cells and chemical hapten exposure. CDR3 length: 15 residues. Trimming shortened V by 1 base and J by 8 bases, and 18 bases separated the two germline ends. Germline CDR1 SGHRS, CDR2 YFSETQ. Time point given: pre-sensitization, week 0. The treatment denotes: therapeutic diphenylcyclopropenone sensitization with weekly scalp DPC. Via MiXCR, TCRdb re-called the RACE reads, giving one row per CDR3 protein. The data hold about 250,000 distinct CDR3 sequences, with roughly 8% observed a single time. This clonotype was counted a few times. This specimen was whole blood, taken in connection with sensitization to the hapten diphenylcyclopropenone (DPC). This receptor was identified in a man between 18 and 29 years old with alopecia areata. Some clones in this sample may be carry-over from other donors' samples. The chain joins TRBV5-1 to TRBJ1-1; D not resolved. CDR3 sequence: CASSLSPGQETEAFF. The CDR3 DNA sequence: TGCGCCAGCAGCTTGTCCCCGGGCCAGGAGACCGAAGCTTTCTTT.